This TCR beta chain was observed in a study of cytomegalovirus exposure and HLA in healthy donors (TCRdb year 2017). As for the study more broadly: An earlier analysis of roughly 570 of the donors reported about 300 Gb of sequence data and around 100 million unique TCR beta sequences obtained from about 179 million T cells. An early release that covered several hundred HLA-typed donors contained approximately 300 gigabases of sequencing data and approximately 85 million unique TCR sequences. Of the 300 to 500 genotyped donors, more than 75% were placed in the genetic ancestry cluster associated with self-reported Caucasian donors. The study was designed to test whether signatures of past pathogen exposure could be identified by cataloging public T cell receptors. The study profiled the T cell repertoires of hundreds of subjects by immunosequencing and related them to cytomegalovirus serostatus. In addition to the first cohort of 666 subjects, a separate validation cohort of 100 to 150 different subjects was used. To predict cytomegalovirus infection status, the study brought together high-throughput TCR immunosequencing, statistical association of individual TCRs with disease status, and machine learning. In a later analysis, previously published TCR beta repertoires from more than 500 donors were re-analyzed and high-resolution HLA genotyping was added so that TCR occurrence patterns could be studied. The later analysis used no new phenotypic data to find candidate immune exposures, relying instead on TCR beta sequences and their occurrence across donors. To decide whether each TCR beta V gene segment behaved as functional or pseudogenic, an earlier analysis of some 580 of the donors relied on high-throughput TCR beta sequencing. Donor age, sex, ethnicity and CMV serostatus were compiled alongside the repertoire data. A later genetic analysis took genome-wide SNP genotypes for about 65% of the 666 donors and used that subset as a discovery cohort. Every discovery cohort repertoire had been produced on one sequencing platform. Both class I and class II loci were covered by HLA typing, at four-digit resolution. Typing coverage varied by locus: 629-630 donors for A, B, C, DRB1 and DQB1; roughly 500 for DQA1; around 570 for DPA1; roughly 450 for DPB1. Because of strong linkage in the cohort, 4 to 6 DR-DQ haplotypes were treated as single units for association and clustering. On average, around 230,000 unique TCR beta nucleotide sequences were sequenced per donor among roughly 430 genotyped donors of the cohort, with 15% to 20% of those sequences being non-productive. Results and caveats for the whole study, not just this receptor: For the cohort, immune exposure information was limited to CMV serostatus. When HLA alleles, especially DR and DQ, strongly co-occurred, attributing TCR associations to individual alleles was difficult. This cohort had only TCR beta chains sequenced, and the lack of alpha or paired-chain data limited which features could be detected. Because counts were too low, more than 15 rarely observed V segments, including chromosome 9 orphons, were left out of the earlier analysis of a few hundred of the donors. It was suggested by the authors that the approach could potentially be generalized to other disease states and immunological phenotypes. The presence/absence analyses assumed that sequencing depth was roughly uniform across donors, and that assumption may not be true. According to a later analysis, parvovirus B19, influenza, CMV and Epstein-Barr virus appeared linked to several top co-occurrence clusters. Because the 87-base-pair reads could not distinguish some IMGT-functional V segments, including TRBV6-2 and TRBV6-3, those segments were excluded. In a later analysis, the rate of TCR association differed among HLA loci, with DRB1 alleles having the most associated TCRs and HLA-C alleles having the fewest. A further reported finding was that TCR beta sequences accurately predicted the HLA-A and HLA-B alleles for most subjects in the first cohort. In a later genetic analysis, fewer N-insertions in productive TCRs were reported among donors in an Asian-associated ancestry cluster than the roughly 640-donor mean. In a later analysis, HLA-associated TCR beta chains showed more clonal expansion and lower generation probabilities than non-associated chains that were equally common. Correlated functional status among segregating V segments might be attributable to linkage disequilibrium, but an unknown experimental factor could not be ruled out. The study gave a list of roughly 150 TCR beta chains associated with cytomegalovirus. In a later analysis, most CMV-associated TCR beta chains were found to appear HLA-restricted, with HLA associations seemingly driven largely by CMV exposure. Most TCR sequences were seen in very few donors, while some public TCRs were found in many individuals. In an earlier analysis of 587 of the donors, most TCR beta V segments appeared in productive rearrangements about 87% or about 30% of the time, broadly matching IMGT annotations. Cytomegalovirus status was reported to be diagnosed by the classifier with high specificity and sensitivity in both the original and validation cohorts. A later analysis associated 15,000 or so TCR beta sequences with specific HLA alleles at a false discovery rate of 0.05. Three of the identified cytomegalovirus-associated TCR beta chains were confirmed in vitro to be specific for cytomegalovirus antigens. Because HLA typing was missing for some donors at each locus, association tests included only the typed subset. The sequencing pipeline was judged likely to have produced a cluster of highly shared sequence variants as a technical artifact. A later genetic analysis associated a missense DCLRE1C variant with V-gene and J-gene trimming of TCR beta chains, and an independent cohort replicated the association.

This clone was seen a single time. The antigen this receptor binds is unknown. Base qualities are not recorded, but no much larger clone differs from it by a single base. The cohort consisted of fewer than 700 healthy bone marrow donors. At the time of sampling, every cohort member was nominally healthy, though immune exposures that went unrecorded were likely present. The donor tested CMV seropositive and was one of the 289 seropositive cohort members. Each donor provided a peripheral blood sample, and peripheral blood mononuclear cells were used for TCR beta sequencing. The Qiagen DNeasy Blood Extraction Kit was used to extract genomic DNA from the blood cell samples. From cysteine to phenylalanine, the CDR3 is 13 amino acids long. Only the CDR3 DNA is retained, 39 bases long and in frame from the first base. Libraries were prepared through the immunoSEQ multiplex PCR assay. The multiplex PCR relied on a mix of 60 forward primers for TCR Vbeta segments and 13 reverse primers for TCR Jbeta segments. A multiplex PCR assay on genomic DNA amplified the CDR3 region of rearranged TCR beta genes. The Illumina HiSeq System was used to sequence the amplified TCR beta libraries as 87-base-pair reads. In the authors' own workflow: Across the roughly 640 repertoires, a later analysis counted 60 million to 90 million unique TCR beta chains, about 10 million of which were shared by at least two donors. Raw reads were error-corrected and collapsed into unique sequences by a nearest-neighbor algorithm in which closely related sequences were merged to remove PCR and sequencing errors. CDR3 sequences were aligned to IMGT reference sequences to assign V, D and J gene segments. For a sequence to be retained, a match of at least six nucleotides to both a V gene segment and a J gene segment was required. A rearrangement counted as productive if the CDR3 had no stop codons and remained in frame with V and J, and every other rearrangement counted as non-productive. CDR3 was defined according to IMGT convention as the region running from the second conserved V-encoded cysteine to the conserved J-encoded phenylalanine. The earlier analysis of more than 450 of the donors excluded sequences that lacked an unambiguous match to a single V gene segment. In an earlier analysis of some 590 of the donors, a V segment was called functional when productive rearrangements were above 56.7%, and segregating when the standard deviation between donors exceeded 5%. To diagnose cytomegalovirus status from the catalog of TCR beta chain sequences, a statistical classification framework was built. In a later analysis, TCR nucleotide sequences were compared against IMGT/GENE-DB human TR gene sequences so that V and J genes could be assigned. The TCRdist pipeline was used in a later analysis to assign CDR3 sequences and most-parsimonious VDJ recombination scenarios. In a later analysis, each TCR beta chain was defined by its CDR3 amino acid sequence together with its V-gene family, and reads lacking a unique V-gene family were excluded. To address suspected cross-contamination and a sequencing artifact, a later analysis removed a few hundred highly shared, low-generation-probability nucleotide sequences. In a later analysis, a clonal expansion index for each public chain was calculated from normalized within-repertoire ranks of inferred template counts. In a later analysis, generation probabilities were computed with a VDJ recombination model fitted to out-of-frame rearrangements, and the resulting probabilities were checked against IGoR. In a later analysis, TCR-TCR, TCR-HLA and TCR-CMV co-occurrence was scored with hypergeometric tests, and a repertoire-size bias correction was applied to TCR pairs. False discovery rates were estimated in a later analysis by permuting HLA or CMV assignments 20 times. In a later analysis, co-occurring TCRs were grouped using DBSCAN, with TCRdist sequence similarity added in when clustering inside HLA-allele-positive subsets. Repertoires with fewer than 30,000 or more than 120,000 public chains were left out of co-occurrence clustering, as were about 5 repertoires with anomalous nucleotide sharing. TCRdb took this table from immuneACCESS and kept in-frame rearrangements with V and J called. Such tables lack part of the clones; where checked against another copy, unresolved V genes explain under half of the gap, and the rest is unexplained. The V and J calls and the clone size are those of that table, but D and trimming were determined from the DNA. The sample records roughly 150,000 clones, around three quarters of which are singletons. The ten top clones hold about 13% of the sample.

The sequence was obtained from a man aged 40-55 years in good health and CMV-seropositive. Material for sequencing was PBMCs. This receptor chain uses TRBV1 and TRBJ2-3; TRBD2 is taken as the D call from the table, unchecked against the DNA. TRBV1 is marked as a pseudogene. This receptor carries the CDR3 CTSSPPPRSTQYF. The bases are TGCACCAGCAGCCCCCCGCCACGGAGTACGCAGTATTTT.